The sequence of this T cell receptor beta chain was determined in a study of T cells in Graves' hyperthyroidism and ophthalmopathy. The study's findings and limits: Ophthalmopathy was separated from stable hyperthyroidism by a 13 V-J model. For ophthalmopathy, model prediction preceded onset by a median 6.5 months.

The CDR3 regions of TCR beta were amplified from RNA transcripts. TCR CDR3 regions were first amplified by RT-PCR with HTBI primers. TCRdb recomputed calls from the multiplex PCR reads with MiXCR, one row per CDR3 protein. The profile shows 250,000 to 400,000 distinct CDR3 sequences, approximately 15% of them singletons. Trimming took off 2 bases at V and 0 bases at J, with 7 bases between the two ends. CDR1 is KGHSH and CDR2 is LQKENI in the germline V gene. The CDR3 spans 14 residues. This clonotype appeared many times. Its antigen remains unknown. Sequenced sample: blood. This chain uses TRBV18 with TRBJ1-1; D gene ambiguous. This receptor was taken from a middle-aged woman with Graves' ophthalmopathy. In nucleotides, the CDR3 is TGTGCCAGCTCACCAGCAGCCATGAACACTGAAGCTTTCTTT. Translation gives CASSPAAMNTEAFF.